These T cell receptor beta chains were read from a single sample in a study of cytomegalovirus exposure and HLA in healthy donors. Repertoires were generated with immunoSEQ multiplex PCR, while TCRdb's copy carries only in-frame clones and drops some. The sample has some 140,000 clones, about 86% seen once. The sequencing sample was made of PBMCs. All receptors come from a man between 18 and 29 years old in good health and CMV-seropositive. Both conserved end residues are part of each CDR3. D genes are given only for firm matches. Rows give clone size only sometimes, using once, few, many, or a class for an expanded clone.

j_gene: TRBJ2-4
abundance: NA
v_gene: TRBV7-2
d_gene: TRBD2
CDR3aa: CASSFRPSGGAVKNIQYF
CDR3nt: TGTGCCAGCAGCTTCCGTCCTAGCGGGGGGGCTGTCAAAAACATTCAGTACTTC

j_gene: TRBJ2-1
abundance: NA
v_gene: TRBV6-4
d_gene: NA
CDR3aa: CASSDPQGWSYNEQFF
CDR3nt: TGTGCCAGCAGTGACCCCCAGGGCTGGTCCTACAATGAGCAGTTCTTC

j_gene: TRBJ2-3
abundance: NA
v_gene: TRBV9
d_gene: TRBD2
CDR3aa: CASSPPGGTSTDTQYF
CDR3nt: TGTGCCAGCAGCCCACCGGGGGGAACTAGCACAGATACGCAGTATTTT

j_gene: TRBJ1-1
abundance: NA
v_gene: TRBV19
d_gene: TRBD1
CDR3aa: CASNNRDRWTEAFF
CDR3nt: TGTGCCAGTAACAACCGGGACAGGTGGACTGAAGCTTTCTTT

j_gene: TRBJ1-1
abundance: NA
v_gene: TRBV5-1
d_gene: NA
CDR3aa: CASSPGGNTEAFF
CDR3nt: TGCGCCAGCAGCCCCGGAGGGAACACTGAAGCTTTCTTT

j_gene: TRBJ1-2
abundance: NA
v_gene: TRBV19
d_gene: NA
CDR3aa: CASSIARYGYTF
CDR3nt: TGTGCCAGTAGTATAGCCAGGTATGGCTACACCTTC

j_gene: TRBJ1-1
abundance: NA
v_gene: TRBV27
d_gene: NA
CDR3aa: CASSLGRPNTEAFF
CDR3nt: TGTGCCAGCAGTTTAGGGAGACCGAACACTGAAGCTTTCTTT

j_gene: TRBJ2-3
abundance: NA
v_gene: TRBV4-2
d_gene: TRBD2
CDR3aa: CASSQVTSGRGDTQYF
CDR3nt: TGTGCCAGCAGCCAAGTGACTAGCGGGAGAGGAGATACGCAGTATTTT

j_gene: TRBJ2-1
abundance: NA
v_gene: TRBV7-3
d_gene: TRBD1
CDR3aa: CASSPPGQNNEQFF
CDR3nt: TGTGCCAGCAGCCCCCCGGGACAGAACAATGAGCAGTTCTTC

j_gene: TRBJ1-5
abundance: once
v_gene: TRBV19
d_gene: NA
CDR3aa: CASSPGRTGSNQPQHF
CDR3nt: TGTGCCAGTAGTCCCGGGAGGACGGGAAGCAATCAGCCCCAGCATTTT

j_gene: TRBJ1-5
abundance: NA
v_gene: TRBV6-5
d_gene: NA
CDR3aa: CASSPLRGIQPQHF
CDR3nt: TGTGCCAGCAGTCCCCTCAGGGGTATTCAGCCCCAGCATTTT

j_gene: TRBJ1-4
abundance: NA
v_gene: TRBV10-2
d_gene: NA
CDR3aa: CASSESGQTKLFF
CDR3nt: TGCGCCAGCAGTGAGTCTGGACAAACTAAACTGTTTTTT

j_gene: TRBJ1-1
abundance: NA
v_gene: TRBV29-1
d_gene: TRBD1
CDR3aa: CSGGQGGGTEAFF
CDR3nt: TGCAGCGGCGGACAGGGAGGAGGTACTGAAGCTTTCTTT

j_gene: TRBJ2-1
abundance: NA
v_gene: TRBV7-3
d_gene: TRBD2
CDR3aa: CASSSPQGAGGWVFF
CDR3nt: TGTGCCAGCAGCTCCCCCCAAGGAGCGGGAGGTTGGGTGTTCTTC

j_gene: TRBJ2-3
abundance: NA
v_gene: TRBV6-6
d_gene: TRBD2
CDR3aa: CASTKGRAGATDTQYF
CDR3nt: TGTGCCAGCACGAAAGGCAGGGCGGGAGCGACAGATACGCAGTATTTT

j_gene: TRBJ2-1
abundance: NA
v_gene: TRBV6-1
d_gene: NA
CDR3aa: CASIKRGDEQFF
CDR3nt: TGTGCCAGCATTAAAAGGGGCGATGAGCAGTTCTTC